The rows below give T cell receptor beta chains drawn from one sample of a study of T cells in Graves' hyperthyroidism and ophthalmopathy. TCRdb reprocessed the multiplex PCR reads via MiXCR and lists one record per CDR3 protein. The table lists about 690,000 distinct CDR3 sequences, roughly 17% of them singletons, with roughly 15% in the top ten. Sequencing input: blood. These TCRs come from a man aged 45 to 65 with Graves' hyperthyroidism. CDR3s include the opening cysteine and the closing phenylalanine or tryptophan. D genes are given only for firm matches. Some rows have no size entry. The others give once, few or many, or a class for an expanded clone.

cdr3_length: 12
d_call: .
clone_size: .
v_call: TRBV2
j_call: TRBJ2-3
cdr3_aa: CASREYTDTQYF
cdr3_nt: TGTGCCAGCAGAGAGTACACAGATACGCAGTATTTT

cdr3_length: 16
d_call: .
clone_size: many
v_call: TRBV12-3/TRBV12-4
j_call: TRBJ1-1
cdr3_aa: CASSTPLGGNWAEAFF
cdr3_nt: TGTGCCAGCAGTACTCCCTTAGGGGGGAATTGGGCTGAAGCTTTCTTT

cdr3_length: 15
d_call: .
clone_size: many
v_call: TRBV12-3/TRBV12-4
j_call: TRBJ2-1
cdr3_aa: CASSLAVGGYNEQFF
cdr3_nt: TGTGCCAGCAGTTTAGCGGTAGGAGGGTACAATGAGCAGTTCTTC

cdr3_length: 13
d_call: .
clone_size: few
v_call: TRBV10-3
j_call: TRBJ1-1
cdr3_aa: CAISEGGGNTAFF
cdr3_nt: TGTGCCATCAGTGAGGGCGGGGGCAATACGGCTTTCTTT

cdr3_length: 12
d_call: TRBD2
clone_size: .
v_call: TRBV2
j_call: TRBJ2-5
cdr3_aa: CASRTSGTVQYF
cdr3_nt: TGTGCCAGCAGAACTAGCGGGACCGTCCAGTACTTC

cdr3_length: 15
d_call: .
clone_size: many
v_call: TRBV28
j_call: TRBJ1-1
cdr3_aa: CAHQARVLMNTEAFF
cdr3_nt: TGTGCCCACCAGGCAAGGGTTCTAATGAACACTGAAGCTTTCTTT

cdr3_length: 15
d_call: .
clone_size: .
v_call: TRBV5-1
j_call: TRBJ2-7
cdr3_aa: CASSLNGALSYEQYF
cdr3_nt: TGCGCCAGCAGCTTGAATGGCGCCCTCTCCTACGAGCAGTACTTC

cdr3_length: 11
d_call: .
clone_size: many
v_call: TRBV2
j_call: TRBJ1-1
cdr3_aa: CASYLNTEAFF
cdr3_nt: TGTGCCAGCTATCTGAACACTGAAGCTTTCTTT

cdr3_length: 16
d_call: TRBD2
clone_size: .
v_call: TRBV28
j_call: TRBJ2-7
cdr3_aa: CATQSFSGGATYEQYF
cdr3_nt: TGTGCCACCCAGTCGTTTAGCGGGGGAGCCACCTACGAGCAGTACTTC

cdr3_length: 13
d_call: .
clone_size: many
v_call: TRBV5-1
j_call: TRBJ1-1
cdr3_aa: CASSLIRQDEAFF
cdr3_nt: TGCGCCAGCAGCTTAATTAGACAGGATGAAGCTTTCTTT

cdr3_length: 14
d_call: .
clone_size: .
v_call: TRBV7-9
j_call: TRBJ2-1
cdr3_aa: CASSFNERNNEQFF
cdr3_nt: TGTGCCAGCAGCTTCAACGAGCGGAACAATGAGCAGTTCTTC

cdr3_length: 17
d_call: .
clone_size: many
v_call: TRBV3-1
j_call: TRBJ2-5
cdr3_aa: CASSQLALHFTTETQYF
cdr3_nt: TGTGCCAGCAGCCAGCTAGCTCTTCATTTCACGACGGAGACCCAGTACTTC

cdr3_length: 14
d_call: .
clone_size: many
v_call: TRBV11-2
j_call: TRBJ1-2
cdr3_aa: CASSMRGYNYGYTF
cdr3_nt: TGTGCCAGCAGCATGAGGGGGTACAACTATGGCTACACCTTC

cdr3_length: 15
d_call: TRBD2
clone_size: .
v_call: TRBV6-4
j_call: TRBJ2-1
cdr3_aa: CASSVLAGGLSEQFF
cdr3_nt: TGTGCCAGCAGTGTTCTAGCGGGAGGATTAAGTGAGCAGTTCTTC

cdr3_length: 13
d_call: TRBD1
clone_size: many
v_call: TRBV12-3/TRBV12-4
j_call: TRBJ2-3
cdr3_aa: CASEDRGTDTQYF
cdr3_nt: TGTGCCAGCGAAGACAGGGGCACAGATACGCAGTATTTT